This is a list of T cell receptor beta chains from one sample in a study of T-cell memory formation after mild COVID-19. One entry per CDR3 protein, called by TCRdb with MiXCR from the 5' RACE reads. The sample records 85,000 to 120,000 distinct CDR3 sequences, 15% to 20% being singletons. The sample consisted of PBMCs or a T cell subset sorted from them (not recorded which). These receptors were taken from an adult woman who had mild COVID-19 (a few samples of this study predate the infection). Cell type and time point are not known. The CDR3 runs from the conserved cysteine through the conserved F or W. Fields, in order: CDR3 protein, CDR3 DNA, D gene, V gene, J gene, clone size. The D gene is left open where the match is weak. Clone size appears in some rows only: once, few, many, or a class for an expanded clone.

CDR3aa: CASSDYRQQETQYF; CDR3nt: TGTGCCAGCAGTGATTATCGGCAGCAAGAGACCCAGTACTTC; d_gene: .; v_gene: TRBV2; j_gene: TRBJ2-5; abundance: few
CDR3aa: CSALDGGSPLHF; CDR3nt: TGCAGTGCCCTGGACGGGGGATCACCCCTCCACTTT; d_gene: .; v_gene: TRBV20-1; j_gene: TRBJ1-6; abundance: few
CDR3aa: CASSSVLAGGGNEQFF; CDR3nt: TGCGCCAGCAGCTCAGTTCTAGCGGGAGGAGGAAATGAGCAGTTCTTC; d_gene: TRBD2; v_gene: TRBV5-1; j_gene: TRBJ2-1; abundance: few
CDR3aa: CATSGDGYEQYF; CDR3nt: TGTGCCACCAGTGGCGACGGATACGAGCAGTACTTC; d_gene: .; v_gene: TRBV24-1; j_gene: TRBJ2-7; abundance: few
CDR3aa: CASSMGLAYEQYF; CDR3nt: TGTGCCAGCAGTATGGGACTAGCCTACGAGCAGTACTTC; d_gene: TRBD2; v_gene: TRBV12-3/TRBV12-4; j_gene: TRBJ2-7; abundance: .
CDR3aa: CASSVQTGLDTGELFF; CDR3nt: TGTGCCAGCAGTGTTCAGACAGGGCTGGACACCGGGGAGCTGTTTTTT; d_gene: TRBD1; v_gene: TRBV25-1; j_gene: TRBJ2-2; abundance: many
CDR3aa: CASSRGDLRAQYF; CDR3nt: TGTGCCAGCAGCCGTGGAGACTTGCGGGCGCAGTACTTC; d_gene: .; v_gene: TRBV11-2; j_gene: TRBJ2-7; abundance: .
CDR3aa: CASSNDRSGLSTDTQYF; CDR3nt: TGTGCCAGCAGCAACGATAGGTCGGGACTTAGCACAGATACGCAGTATTTT; d_gene: .; v_gene: TRBV7-6; j_gene: TRBJ2-3; abundance: .
CDR3aa: CASSLATGTYNEQFF; CDR3nt: TGTGCTAGCAGCTTAGCGACTGGAACCTACAATGAGCAGTTCTTC; d_gene: .; v_gene: TRBV7-7; j_gene: TRBJ2-1; abundance: .
CDR3aa: CASSPGGTGVFSNQPQHF; CDR3nt: TGTGCCAGCTCACCTGGCGGGACAGGGGTCTTTAGCAATCAGCCCCAGCATTTT; d_gene: TRBD1; v_gene: TRBV18; j_gene: TRBJ1-5; abundance: .
CDR3aa: CASRKGGEQYF; CDR3nt: TGTGCCAGCAGAAAAGGTGGCGAGCAGTACTTC; d_gene: .; v_gene: TRBV25-1; j_gene: TRBJ2-7; abundance: few
CDR3aa: CASSPQSVVSNTGELFF; CDR3nt: TGTGCCAGCAGCCCCCAGTCGGTCGTCTCGAACACCGGGGAGCTGTTTTTT; d_gene: .; v_gene: TRBV7-8; j_gene: TRBJ2-2; abundance: .
CDR3aa: CASSRDVVGREQFF; CDR3nt: TGTGCCAGCAGCCGAGACGTCGTGGGGAGGGAGCAGTTCTTC; d_gene: .; v_gene: TRBV3-1; j_gene: TRBJ2-1; abundance: once
CDR3aa: CSARDPSTDTQYF; CDR3nt: TGCAGTGCTAGGGACCCCTCCACAGATACGCAGTATTTT; d_gene: .; v_gene: TRBV20-1; j_gene: TRBJ2-3; abundance: .
CDR3aa: CSVERGNSYEQYF; CDR3nt: TGCAGCGTTGAGCGGGGCAACTCCTACGAGCAGTACTTC; d_gene: .; v_gene: TRBV29-1; j_gene: TRBJ2-7; abundance: .
CDR3aa: CASAPLAGIYEQFF; CDR3nt: TGTGCCAGCGCCCCACTAGCGGGGATCTATGAGCAGTTCTTC; d_gene: TRBD2; v_gene: TRBV25-1; j_gene: TRBJ2-1; abundance: few
CDR3aa: CASSLPSQETQYF; CDR3nt: TGTGCCAGCAGCTTACCCAGCCAAGAGACCCAGTACTTC; d_gene: .; v_gene: TRBV7-2; j_gene: TRBJ2-5; abundance: few
CDR3aa: CASSQSPPLDTEAFF; CDR3nt: TGTGCCAGCAGCCAAAGTCCTCCACTGGACACTGAAGCTTTCTTT; d_gene: .; v_gene: TRBV3-1; j_gene: TRBJ1-1; abundance: .
CDR3aa: CASSLAKGQGSNQPQHF; CDR3nt: TGTGCCAGCAGCTTGGCCAAAGGACAGGGCAGCAATCAGCCCCAGCATTTT; d_gene: TRBD1; v_gene: TRBV5-6; j_gene: TRBJ1-5; abundance: few
CDR3aa: CASSLVWTSVTGELFF; CDR3nt: TGTGCCAGCAGCTTAGTCTGGACTAGCGTAACCGGGGAGCTGTTTTTT; d_gene: TRBD2; v_gene: TRBV7-9; j_gene: TRBJ2-2; abundance: .
CDR3aa: CASSQEGVPAGTEAFF; CDR3nt: TGCGCCAGCAGCCAAGAAGGTGTCCCCGCAGGCACTGAAGCTTTCTTT; d_gene: .; v_gene: TRBV4-1; j_gene: TRBJ1-1; abundance: few
CDR3aa: CASSPGRYNEQFF; CDR3nt: TGTGCCAGCAGTCCCGGCCGCTACAATGAGCAGTTCTTC; d_gene: .; v_gene: TRBV6-5; j_gene: TRBJ2-1; abundance: .
CDR3aa: CASSREYTEAFF; CDR3nt: TGCGCCAGCAGCAGGGAGTACACTGAAGCTTTCTTT; d_gene: .; v_gene: TRBV4-1; j_gene: TRBJ1-1; abundance: few
CDR3aa: CASSPPGTSYNEQFF; CDR3nt: TGTGCCAGCTCACCCCCCGGGACTAGCTACAATGAGCAGTTCTTC; d_gene: TRBD2; v_gene: TRBV18; j_gene: TRBJ2-1; abundance: many
CDR3aa: CSARDPTTGFFNSPLHF; CDR3nt: TGCAGTGCTAGAGATCCCACCACAGGATTTTTTAATTCACCCCTCCACTTT; d_gene: .; v_gene: TRBV20-1; j_gene: TRBJ1-6; abundance: .
CDR3aa: CASSQDGGSNQPQHF; CDR3nt: TGTGCCAGCAGCCAAGACGGCGGTAGCAATCAGCCCCAGCATTTT; d_gene: .; v_gene: TRBV3-1; j_gene: TRBJ1-5; abundance: many
CDR3aa: CAWFGGTGYNEQFF; CDR3nt: TGTGCCTGGTTCGGAGGGACAGGTTACAATGAGCAGTTCTTC; d_gene: TRBD1; v_gene: TRBV30; j_gene: TRBJ2-1; abundance: .
CDR3aa: CSARGEDRNIQYF; CDR3nt: TGCAGTGCTAGAGGTGAAGACCGGAACATTCAGTACTTC; d_gene: .; v_gene: TRBV20-1; j_gene: TRBJ2-4; abundance: few
CDR3aa: CASSLVQQGEDTEAFF; CDR3nt: TGCGCCAGCAGCTTAGTCCAACAGGGGGAGGACACTGAAGCTTTCTTT; d_gene: TRBD1; v_gene: TRBV5-1; j_gene: TRBJ1-1; abundance: few
CDR3aa: CASSYSGSYEQYF; CDR3nt: TGTGCTAGCAGCTACTCGGGGTCCTACGAGCAGTACTTC; d_gene: .; v_gene: TRBV7-7; j_gene: TRBJ2-7; abundance: .
CDR3aa: CASSFLRATVGDTQYF; CDR3nt: TGCGCCAGCAGCTTTTTGCGGGCCACAGTGGGAGATACGCAGTATTTT; d_gene: .; v_gene: TRBV5-1; j_gene: TRBJ2-3; abundance: once
CDR3aa: CASSATGGGYGYTF; CDR3nt: TGTGCCAGCAGCGCCACAGGCGGGGGCTATGGCTACACCTTC; d_gene: .; v_gene: TRBV9; j_gene: TRBJ1-2; abundance: .
CDR3aa: CASSLPGQTYNEQFF; CDR3nt: TGTGCCAGCAGCTTACCGGGACAGACCTACAATGAGCAGTTCTTC; d_gene: TRBD1; v_gene: TRBV11-2; j_gene: TRBJ2-1; abundance: many
CDR3aa: CASSQDPGGYNEQFF; CDR3nt: TGTGCCAGCAGCCAAGATCCCGGGGGTTACAATGAGCAGTTCTTC; d_gene: .; v_gene: TRBV3-1; j_gene: TRBJ2-1; abundance: few
CDR3aa: CASSRLFYEQYF; CDR3nt: TGTGCCAGCAGCCGACTCTTCTACGAGCAGTACTTC; d_gene: .; v_gene: TRBV11-2; j_gene: TRBJ2-7; abundance: .
CDR3aa: CASSGLAGGLGTDTQYF; CDR3nt: TGTGCCAGCAGCGGACTAGCGGGGGGGCTAGGAACAGATACGCAGTATTTT; d_gene: TRBD2; v_gene: TRBV5-4; j_gene: TRBJ2-3; abundance: .
CDR3aa: CASSPGQMIYEQYF; CDR3nt: TGTGCCAGCAGTCCCGGACAGATGATCTACGAGCAGTACTTC; d_gene: .; v_gene: TRBV27; j_gene: TRBJ2-7; abundance: .
CDR3aa: CASSYVASRKEKLFF; CDR3nt: TGTGCCAGCAGTTACGTCGCTTCCCGGAAGGAAAAACTGTTTTTT; d_gene: .; v_gene: TRBV6-5; j_gene: TRBJ1-4; abundance: .
CDR3aa: CASSQGDQRIKNIQYF; CDR3nt: TGTGCCAGCAGCCAAGGGGACCAGCGGATCAAAAACATTCAGTACTTC; d_gene: .; v_gene: TRBV14; j_gene: TRBJ2-4; abundance: few
CDR3aa: CASSRGANTEAFF; CDR3nt: TGTGCCAGCAGTCGGGGGGCGAACACTGAAGCTTTCTTT; d_gene: .; v_gene: TRBV27; j_gene: TRBJ1-1; abundance: few
CDR3aa: CASSLAAGLGETQYF; CDR3nt: TGTGCCAGCAGCTTAGCTGCGGGATTAGGGGAGACCCAGTACTTC; d_gene: .; v_gene: TRBV7-8; j_gene: TRBJ2-5; abundance: few
CDR3aa: CASSYGTGWNEQYF; CDR3nt: TGTGCCAGCAGTTATGGGACAGGGTGGAACGAGCAGTACTTC; d_gene: TRBD1; v_gene: TRBV6-5; j_gene: TRBJ2-7; abundance: .
CDR3aa: CASSPTRGASSSYNEQFF; CDR3nt: TGTGCCAGCAGCCCTACGAGGGGAGCCTCTAGCTCCTACAATGAGCAGTTCTTC; d_gene: .; v_gene: TRBV7-9; j_gene: TRBJ2-1; abundance: .
CDR3aa: CAISVGLREQYF; CDR3nt: TGTGCCATCAGTGTAGGCCTCCGCGAGCAGTACTTC; d_gene: .; v_gene: TRBV10-3; j_gene: TRBJ2-7; abundance: few
CDR3aa: CAWSVSLAGNEQYF; CDR3nt: TGTGCCTGGAGTGTTTCACTAGCGGGTAACGAGCAGTACTTC; d_gene: TRBD2; v_gene: TRBV30; j_gene: TRBJ2-7; abundance: .
CDR3aa: CASSETWDEQFF; CDR3nt: TGTGCCAGCAGCGAGACCTGGGATGAGCAGTTCTTC; d_gene: .; v_gene: TRBV5-4; j_gene: TRBJ2-1; abundance: .
CDR3aa: CASSLVLAGDYNEQFF; CDR3nt: TGTGCCAGCAGTTTGGTACTGGCGGGGGATTACAATGAGCAGTTCTTC; d_gene: TRBD2; v_gene: TRBV27; j_gene: TRBJ2-1; abundance: .